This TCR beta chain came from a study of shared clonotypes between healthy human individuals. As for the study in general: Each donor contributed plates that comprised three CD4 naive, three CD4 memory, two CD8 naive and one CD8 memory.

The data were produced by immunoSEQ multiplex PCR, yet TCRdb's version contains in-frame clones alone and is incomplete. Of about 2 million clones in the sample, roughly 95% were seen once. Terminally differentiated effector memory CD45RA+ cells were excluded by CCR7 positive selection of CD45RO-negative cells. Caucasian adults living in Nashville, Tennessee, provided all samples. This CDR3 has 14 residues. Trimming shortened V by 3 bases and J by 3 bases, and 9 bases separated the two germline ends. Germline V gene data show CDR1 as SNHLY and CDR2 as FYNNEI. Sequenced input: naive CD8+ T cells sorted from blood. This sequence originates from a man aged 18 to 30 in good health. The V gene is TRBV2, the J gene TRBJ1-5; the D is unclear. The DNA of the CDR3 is TGTGCCAGCAGTGAGCTCAGTTCCAATCAGCCCCAGCATTTT. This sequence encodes CASSELSSNQPQHF.